Below are 5 T cell receptor beta chains sequenced from a single sample in a study of long-term antiretroviral therapy in people with HIV. An immunoSEQ assay, version v3.0, was performed at survey level. The repertoire was sequenced with immunoSEQ multiplex PCR; TCRdb's copy has only in-frame clones and lacks some. Of under 30,000 clones in the sample, roughly four fifths are singletons; the top ten hold 5.7%. Sequencing used unsorted PBMCs, obtained 4.4 years after starting antiretroviral therapy. These receptors originate from a young man with HIV.

The rearrangement joins TRBV10-3 to TRBJ1-2, with TRBD1 as a possible D gene (6 bases). Germline V gives CDR1 ENHRY, CDR2 SYGVKD. Trimming took 6 bases from V and 1 from J, leaving 15 bases between them. CDR3 length equals 15 residues. CDR3 amino acids: CAIRSGGDGNYGYTF. DNA of the CDR3: TGTGCCATCAGGTCCGGGGGCGACGGTAACTATGGCTACACCTTC.

This chain links TRBV21-1 with TRBJ1-1; TRBD1, as called in the table, went unchecked against the DNA. TRBV21-1 is labeled a pseudogene. This CDR3 has 16 residues. This CDR3 is CASSKGARATNTEAFF. Here the CDR3 DNA reads TGTGCCAGCAGCAAAGGGGCGCGAGCCACGAACACTGAAGCTTTCTTT.

The chain carries TRBV9 and TRBJ2-2; no clear D. CDR1 is SGDLS and CDR2 is YYNGEE in the germline V gene. This CDR3 comprises 16 residues. The V and J ends lost 2 bases and 1 base respectively, with 12 bases between them. As DNA, the CDR3 is TGTGCCAGCAGCGTCAACCTCTACAGGAACACCGGGGAGCTGTTTTTT. Protein sequence: CASSVNLYRNTGELFF.

The chain joins TRBV7-2 to TRBJ2-7; 11 bases agree with TRBD2. V lost 3 bases, J lost 4 bases, and 5 bases stayed unmatched. CDR3 length equals 15 residues. Germline V gives CDR1 SGHTA, CDR2 FQGNSA. The CDR3 nucleotides are TGTGCCAGCAGCTTTGGACTAGCGGGTCCATACGAGCAGTACTTC. It is translated as CASSFGLAGPYEQYF.

The V gene is TRBV13, the J gene TRBJ1-6; 8 bases agree with TRBD1. The CDR3 is 14 residues long. CDR1 is PRHDT, CDR2 FYEKMQ, per germline (reference sequence). V was clipped by 5 bases and J by 9 bases; unmatched bases: 6. CDR3 loop: CASSPGQGPSPLHF. The DNA for the CDR3 is TGTGCCAGCAGCCCCGGACAGGGACCTTCACCCCTCCACTTT.